The 30 T cell receptor beta chains listed next were all sequenced from one sample in a study of cytomegalovirus exposure and HLA in healthy donors. The PCR made use of 60 Vbeta and 13 Jbeta primers. The method was immunoSEQ multiplex PCR; TCRdb's version includes in-frame clones alone and lacks a portion of them. The table shows about 160,000 clones, with approximately 78% occurring only once. Specimen: PBMCs. These receptors originate from a girl aged 2 to 9 in good health and CMV-seropositive.

The rearrangement joins TRBV5-1 to TRBJ1-2, with 9 nucleotides matching TRBD1. After removal of 5 bases from V and 5 bases from J, the junction contained 7 bases not matched to a gene. The germline V gene has CDR1 SGHRS and CDR2 YFSETQ. CDR3 length: 14 amino acids. The CDR3: CASSAGTGSYGYTF. The CDR3 bases are TGCGCCAGCAGTGCCGGGACAGGGTCTTATGGCTACACCTTC.

As regards this clone: At one of its ends the junction is not consistent with the germline gene, which may arise from a read error. The chain combines TRBV30 with TRBJ2-1; D gene unclear. The CDR3 length is 12 residues. The germline gives CDR1 GTSNPN, CDR2 SVGIG (reference sequence). DNA of the CDR3: TGTGCCTGGAGCGGTCGCTACGATGAGCAGTTCTTC. This gives the protein CAWSGRYDEQFF.

This clone came up a few times. V usage is TRBV7-3 and J usage is TRBJ2-1; 11 bases map to TRBD2. The ends lost 5 bases at V and 3 bases at J; junction bases unmatched: 9. CDR3 length equals 17 residues. CDR1 is SGHTA and CDR2 is FQGTGA in the germline V gene. The CDR3 DNA reads TGTGCCAGCAGCCTGAGTACAACTAGCGGGAGCTACAATGAGCAGTTCTTC. It codes for CASSLSTTSGSYNEQFF. Supplemented by reference TRBV7-3 and TRBJ2-1, the full variable domain reads GAGVSQTPSNKVTEKGKYVELRCDPISGHTALYWYRQSLGQGPEFLIYFQGTGAADDSGLPNDRFFAVRPEGSVSTLKIQRTERGDSAVYLCASSLSTTSGSYNEQFFGPGTRLTVL.

Worth noting for this clone: This CDR3 is also generated by other DNA sequences in the sample. The chain couples TRBV27 to TRBJ2-2, with D possibly matching TRBD2 (5 bases). V was cut by 2 bases and J by 2 bases, with 6 bases left in between. This CDR3 comprises 14 residues. In germline, CDR1 is MNHEY, CDR2 SMNVEV (reference sequence). The CDR3 coding sequence is TGTGCCAGCAGTTTAGGACTTAACACCGGGGAGCTGTTTTTT. Its translation: CASSLGLNTGELFF.

The rearrangement uses TRBV28 and TRBJ1-2, with D possibly matching TRBD1 (6 bases). V lost 3 bases to trimming and J lost 4 bases, with 15 bases between them. CDR1 MDHEN and CDR2 SYDVKM come from the germline V gene. The CDR3 length is 15 residues. CDR3 DNA sequence: TGTGCCAGCAGTTTCGGGGGGGCGATAACCTATGGCTACACCTTC. Encoded protein: CASSFGGAITYGYTF.

The chain combines TRBV5-1 with TRBJ1-1; the D is unclear. The length of the CDR3 is 14 residues. Germline CDR1 and CDR2: SGHRS and YFSETQ. The germline V and J ends were trimmed by 4 bases and 0 bases, with 10 bases remaining between them. CDR3 sequence: CASSEDGLNTEAFF. The CDR3, as DNA: TGCGCCAGCAGCGAAGACGGGTTGAACACTGAAGCTTTCTTT.

The genes are TRBV6-5 and TRBJ2-6; D not certain. Trimming shortened V by 2 bases and J by 0 bases, and 5 bases separated the two germline ends. The CDR3 contains 15 residues. Germline CDR1 and CDR2: MNHEY and SVGAGI. The CDR3 DNA sequence: TGTGCCAGCAGTTACGGCATCTCTGGGGCCAACGTCCTGACTTTC. Residues: CASSYGISGANVLTF.

The rearrangement joins TRBV4-1 to TRBJ1-5; 7 nucleotides match TRBD1. The trim removed 4 bases at V and 0 bases at J, leaving 9 bases unmatched. The CDR3 is 17 amino acids. The germline CDR1 and CDR2 sequences are MGHRA and YSYEKL. The CDR3 loop reads CASSPGGGQYSNQPQHF. CDR3 in DNA: TGCGCCAGCAGCCCCGGAGGGGGACAGTATAGCAATCAGCCCCAGCATTTT.

The J gene is TRBJ1-5, the V gene TRBV2; 7 bases are a match to TRBD1. V lost 7 bases and J lost 4; bases outside the gene matches: 13. Germline V gives CDR1 SNHLY, CDR2 FYNNEI. The CDR3 is made up of 16 amino acids. The CDR3 protein is CASTEDRTRSNQPQHF. CDR3 sequence (DNA): TGTGCCAGCACCGAGGACAGGACCCGGAGTAATCAGCCCCAGCATTTT.

CDR3: CASSYETGGYEQYF. DNA of the CDR3: TGTGCCAGCAGTTACGAAACAGGGGGCTACGAGCAGTACTTC. This chain connects TRBV6-6 to TRBJ2-7; 8 bases fit TRBD1. CDR1 MNHNY and CDR2 SVGAGI come from the germline V gene (reference sequence). The CDR3 runs 14 residues. Trimming removed 2 bases from V and 3 bases from J; junction bases left unmatched: 3.

The chain couples TRBV4-2 to TRBJ2-5; 11 bases are shared with TRBD2. Trimming cost V 0 bases and J 4 bases; bases outside gene matches: 4. CDR1 LGHNA and CDR2 YNFKEQ come from the germline V gene. The CDR3 totals 16 residues. CDR3 coding DNA: TGTGCCAGCAGCCAAGAAACTAGCGGGAGCAGAGAGACCCAGTACTTC. This codes for CASSQETSGSRETQYF.

The gene calls are TRBV27 and TRBJ1-5; 8 bases line up with TRBD1. Looked up from germline, CDR1 is MNHEY and CDR2 is SMNVEV (reference sequence). The CDR3 runs to 17 residues. The trim removed 0 bases at V and 2 bases at J, leaving 6 bases unmatched. The CDR3 region has the DNA TGTGCCAGCAGTTTATCCCCCGGGACAGGCGGCAATCAGCCCCAGCATTTT. It yields the protein CASSLSPGTGGNQPQHF.

The chain joins TRBV5-1 to TRBJ2-3; D perhaps matches TRBD2 (6 bases). V lost 7 bases to trimming and J lost 5 bases, with 17 bases between them. Looked up from germline, CDR1 is SGHRS and CDR2 is YFSETQ. CDR3 length: 14 amino acids. This CDR3 is CASQGGGAGDTQYF. CDR3 DNA sequence: TGCGCCAGCCAGGGCGGCGGGGCAGGAGATACGCAGTATTTT.

The chain uses TRBV4-1 and TRBJ2-7, with 7 bases fitting TRBD1. V shed 0 bases, J shed 2 bases, and the junction held 4 bases outside the gene matches. The CDR3 runs to 15 residues. Per the germline V gene, CDR1 is MGHRA and CDR2 is YSYEKL. CDR3 coding DNA: TGCGCCAGCAGCCAAGACGACAGGGCCACCTACGAGCAGTACTTC. Protein sequence: CASSQDDRATYEQYF.

The chain carries TRBV7-8 and TRBJ2-1, with 9 bases that match TRBD1. Germline V gene sequence: CDR1 SGHVS, CDR2 FQNEAQ. There are 14 residues in the CDR3. Trimming cost V 4 bases and J 14 bases; bases outside gene matches: 12. CDR3 protein: CASSSLGTGRGEFF. CDR3 DNA sequence: TGTGCCAGCAGCTCCCTCGGGACAGGGAGAGGGGAGTTCTTC.

As regards this clone: The germline gene is not matched at one end of the junction; a read error may be the cause. V and J are TRBV7-8 and TRBJ2-7, with D unresolved. Germline-derived CDR1 and CDR2 are SGHVS and FQNEAQ. The CDR3 is made up of 11 amino acids. CDR3 DNA: TGTGCCAGCAGATCCTCCTACGAACAGTACTTC. It yields the protein CASRSSYEQYF.

This clone was seen a few times. Here the CDR3 DNA reads TGTGCCAGCGGTACTGCTGGAAACACCATATATTTT. It codes for CASGTAGNTIYF. The chain has TRBV4-2 and TRBJ1-3; no firm D call. The germline V gene encodes CDR1 LGHNA and CDR2 YNFKEQ. This CDR3 has 12 amino acids. The V end lost 8 bases, the J end lost 2 bases, and 7 bases lay between the germline ends.

This clone was recorded only once. V and J are TRBV5-1 and TRBJ2-2; D is possibly TRBD1 (5 bases). Germline V CDR1 and CDR2: SGHRS, YFSETQ. The CDR3 runs to 15 residues. Trimming stripped 5 bases from V and 2 bases from J, with 13 bases between. The CDR3, as DNA: TGCGCCAGCAGGAGGCGGCAGGGTAACACCGGGGAGCTGTTTTTT. Translating gives CASRRRQGNTGELFF. Based on the CDR3 plus reference TRBV5-1 and TRBJ2-2, the full variable domain is KAGVTQTPRYLIKTRGQQVTLSCSPISGHRSVSWYQQTPGQGLQFLFEYFSETQRNKGNFPGRFSGRQFSNSRSEMNVSTLELGDSALYLCASRRRQGNTGELFFGEGSRLTVL.

CDR3 region: CASSEASGRTSYNEQFF. In DNA form, the CDR3 reads TGTGCCAGCAGTGAGGCTAGCGGGCGGACCTCCTACAATGAGCAGTTCTTC. The chain carries TRBV6-1 and TRBJ2-1; 8 bases map to TRBD2. CDR3 length: 17 amino acids. Germline CDR1 MNHNS, CDR2 SASEGT. V shed 3 bases, J shed 0 bases, and the junction held 7 bases outside the gene matches.

Regarding this clone: Because the CDR3's place on the DNA is in doubt, the DNA is left out and the CDR3 is given as listed by TCRdb. V gene TRBV19 combines with J gene TRBJ1-5; the DNA was not used to check the table's D call, TRBD1. Per germline, CDR1 LNHDA and CDR2 SQIVND (reference sequence). Both ends counted, the CDR3 spans 14 residues. CDR3 sequence reads: CASSILASNQPQHF.

A note on this clone: Germline is not matched at one junction end, which may reflect a read error. The gene calls are TRBV6-1 and TRBJ2-7, with D uncertain. Looked up from germline, CDR1 is MNHNS and CDR2 is SASEGT. The CDR3 sequence is 11 residues long. The CDR3 sequence is CASSEVNYPLF. The CDR3, as DNA: TGTGCCAGCAGTGAAGTGAACTACCCCCTCTTC.

V and J are TRBV29-1 and TRBJ1-1; possible D gene TRBD1, 6 bases. Per the germline V gene, CDR1 is SQVTM and CDR2 is ANQGSEA. Trimming shortened V by 5 bases and J by 2 bases, and 15 bases separated the two germline ends. This CDR3 region has 14 residues. CDR3 sequence: CSVLRGRLNTEAFF. DNA for the CDR3: TGCAGCGTTCTAAGGGGGAGACTAAACACTGAAGCTTTCTTT.

The chain employs TRBV7-9 and TRBJ2-3; 13 nucleotides line up with TRBD2. V was clipped by 5 bases and J by 2 bases; unmatched bases: 7. Germline assignment: CDR1 SEHNR and CDR2 FQNEAQ (reference sequence). The CDR3 consists of 17 residues. The DNA of the CDR3 is TGTGCCAGCAGCCGTCCGGGACTAGCGGGATTCACAGATACGCAGTATTTT. Its translation is CASSRPGLAGFTDTQYF. Together with reference TRBV7-9 and TRBJ2-3, the CDR3 gives the full variable domain: DTGVSQNPRHKITKRGQNVTFRCDPISEHNRLYWYRQTLGQGPEFLTYFQNEAQLEKSRLLSDRFSAERPKGSFSTLEIQRTEQGDSAMYLCASSRPGLAGFTDTQYFGPGTRLTVL.

The CDR3 is CASSIAPGQNTEAFF. CDR3 sequence (DNA): TGTGCCAGCAGCATCGCCCCGGGACAGAACACTGAAGCTTTCTTT. V gene TRBV21-1 combines with J gene TRBJ1-1; the DNA was not compared with TRBD1, the D call given in the table. TRBV21-1 is recorded as a pseudogene. This CDR3 spans 15 amino acids.

This clone was detected only a few times. J is TRBJ1-2 and V is TRBV28; possibly TRBD1 for D (5 bases). CDR3 size: 14 residues. The V gene's germline CDR1 is MDHEN and CDR2 SYDVKM. V lost 6 bases and J 1 base, leaving 12 bases between the germline ends. CDR3 nucleotide sequence: TGTGCCAGCAGATCTCGGGGGGTTAACTATGGCTACACCTTC. It translates to CASRSRGVNYGYTF.

The CDR3 DNA is TGTGCCAGCAGCGTAGGGGCAAATCAGCCCCAGCATTTT. Amino acid sequence: CASSVGANQPQHF. The chain couples TRBV9 to TRBJ1-5; D not resolved. The CDR3 covers 13 residues. Looked up from germline, CDR1 is SGDLS and CDR2 is YYNGEE. Trimming left V 0 bases short and J 4 bases short, with 5 bases between.

The CDR3 protein is CAWSPGGLTDTQYF. The DNA of the CDR3 is TGTGCCTGGAGCCCCGGCGGGCTCACAGATACGCAGTATTTT. V usage is TRBV30 and J usage is TRBJ2-3, with TRBD2 as a possible D gene (5 bases). CDR1 GTSNPN and CDR2 SVGIG come from the germline V gene (reference sequence). Trimming pared 3 bases from V and 2 bases from J, leaving 12 bases between. The CDR3 runs to 14 residues.

The sample holds a few counts of this clone. The junction and the germline gene differ at one end; a read error may be behind it. The chain links TRBV28 to TRBJ2-7, with D possibly being TRBD1 (5 bases). CDR1 and CDR2 (germline): MDHEN, SYDVKM. CDR3 length: 10 amino acids. The CDR3 DNA follows: TGTGCCAGCAGTGTTGACAGTAAGCACTTC. It specifies CASSVDSKHF.

The genes are TRBV18 and TRBJ1-1, with D perhaps TRBD1 (5 bases). The CDR3 consists of 13 residues. Germline V CDR1 and CDR2: KGHSH, LQKENI. V lost 5 bases to trimming and J lost 1 base, with 8 bases between them. In DNA form, the CDR3 reads TGTGCCAGCTCAGCCGACAGGAACACTGAAGCTTTCTTT. Protein product: CASSADRNTEAFF.

The rearrangement joins TRBV30 to TRBJ2-5; 7 bases align to TRBD2. The V and J ends lost 0 bases and 1 base, in that order; junction bases with no gene match: 5. Germline CDR1 reads GTSNPN; CDR2 reads SVGIG (reference sequence). This CDR3 spans 15 amino acids. CDR3 region: CAWSVSGLVQETQYF. CDR3 DNA sequence: TGTGCCTGGAGTGTAAGTGGACTAGTCCAAGAGACCCAGTACTTC.